This T cell receptor beta chain comes out of a study of blood T cell repertoires in COVID-19. The wider study: Whether acute or convalescent, the COVID-19 samples came from the United States, Italy and Spain.

CDR1 and CDR2 (germline): SGHTA, FQGNSA. The V end lost 1 base, the J end lost 0 bases, and 6 bases lay between the germline ends. The CDR3 runs 15 residues. The repertoire was sequenced with immunoSEQ multiplex PCR; TCRdb's copy has only in-frame clones and lacks some. The table records about 400,000 clones, over 85% of them present only once. This chain links TRBV7-2 with TRBJ2-2; D is unclear. The sequence was collected from a woman in her 30s who had recovered from COVID-19. Sequencing input: PBMCs or T cells enriched from blood (not recorded which). CDR3 sequence reads: CASSLVGANTGELFF. The CDR3 DNA reads as TGTGCCAGCAGCTTAGTGGGCGCGAACACCGGGGAGCTGTTTTTT.